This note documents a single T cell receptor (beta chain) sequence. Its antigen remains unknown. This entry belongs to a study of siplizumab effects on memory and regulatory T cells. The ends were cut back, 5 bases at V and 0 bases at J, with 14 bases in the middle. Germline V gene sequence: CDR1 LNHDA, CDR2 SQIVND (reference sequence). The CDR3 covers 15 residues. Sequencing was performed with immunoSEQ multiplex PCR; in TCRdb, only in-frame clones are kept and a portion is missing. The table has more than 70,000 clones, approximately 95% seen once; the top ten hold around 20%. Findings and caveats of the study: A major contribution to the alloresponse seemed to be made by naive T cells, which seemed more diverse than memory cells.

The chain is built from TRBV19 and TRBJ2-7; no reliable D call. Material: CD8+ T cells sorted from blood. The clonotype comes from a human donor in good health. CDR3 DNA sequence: TGTGCCAGTAGTTCCTTCTTCGGCAGCTCCTACGAGCAGTACTTC. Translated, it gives CASSSFFGSSYEQYF.